The clone carrying this T cell receptor (beta chain) was observed at least ten times. One entry per CDR3 protein results from TCRdb running MiXCR on the 5' RACE reads. The sample holds 100,000 to 150,000 distinct CDR3 sequences, more than 6.5% seen once. CDR3 size: 14 residues. Germline lookup yields CDR1 KGHSH and CDR2 LQKENI. V was clipped by 3 bases and J by 3 bases; unmatched bases: 2. The sample comes from a study of T cells after yellow fever vaccination. This receptor was identified in a man aged 18 to 30 who received the YFV17D yellow fever vaccine. The rearrangement joins TRBV18 to TRBJ1-1, with 9 positions matching TRBD1. Sequencing used CD4+ T cells sorted from PBMCs, obtained around 10 days after the first yellow fever vaccination. The CDR3 region has the DNA TGTGCCAGCTCACCTAGGACAGGGGACACTGAAGCTTTCTTT. It codes for CASSPRTGDTEAFF.